This T cell receptor (beta chain) was profiled in a study of PD-L1 blockade in urothelial cancer. About the research overall: Individuals in the cohort had been given 0 to 3 earlier chemotherapy regimens. The median T cell count in blood samples was 140,000 to 150,000. At 6 weeks and at 3 weeks (second dose) after treatment start, blood was analyzed.

The CDR3 covers 14 residues. Trimming cost V 4 bases and J 6 bases, with 12 bases left between them. In germline, CDR1 is MGHRA, CDR2 YSYEKL. The cohort comprised individuals with locally advanced or metastatic urothelial carcinoma. The protocol was immunoSEQ multiplex PCR, while the TCRdb copy is restricted to in-frame clones and leaves out a portion. The repertoire has roughly 41,000 clones, 82% of them found once; the top ten carry 15% to 20%. The rearrangement joins TRBV4-1 to TRBJ2-2; the D gene is possibly TRBD1 (5 bases). The sequence came from a man in his 60s with urothelial cancer. The sample here was PBMCs, taken around atezolizumab (anti-PD-L1) treatment. The CDR3 loop reads CASSLDQGPGELFF. In DNA, the CDR3 is TGCGCCAGCAGCCTCGATCAGGGTCCCGGGGAGCTGTTTTTT.